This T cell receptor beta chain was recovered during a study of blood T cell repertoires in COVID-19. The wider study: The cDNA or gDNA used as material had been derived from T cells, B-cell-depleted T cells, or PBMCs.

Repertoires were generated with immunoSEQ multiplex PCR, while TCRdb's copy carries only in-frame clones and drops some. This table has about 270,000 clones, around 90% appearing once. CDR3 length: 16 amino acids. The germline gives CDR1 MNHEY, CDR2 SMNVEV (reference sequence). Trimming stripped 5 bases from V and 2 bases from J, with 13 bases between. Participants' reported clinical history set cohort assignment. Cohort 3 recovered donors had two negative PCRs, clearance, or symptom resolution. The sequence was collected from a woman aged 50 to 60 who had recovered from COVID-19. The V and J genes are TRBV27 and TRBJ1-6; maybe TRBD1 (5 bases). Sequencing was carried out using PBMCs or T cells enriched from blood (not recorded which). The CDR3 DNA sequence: TGTGCCAGCAGTGCCACCAGGGCGGCCTATAATTCACCCCTCCACTTT. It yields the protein CASSATRAAYNSPLHF.